Below, 27 T cell receptor beta chains from the same sample are listed, as sequenced in a study of T cells after yellow fever vaccination. MiXCR, run by TCRdb on the 5' RACE reads, gives a single entry per CDR3 protein. The table lists around 610,000 distinct CDR3 sequences, approximately 13% of them singletons, with over 12% in the top ten. The specimen comprised PBMCs, sampled on the day of the yellow fever booster vaccination. These receptors were obtained from a man aged 25-40 years who received the YFV17D yellow fever vaccine.

The sample holds one count of this clonotype. The chain combines TRBV5-1 with TRBJ2-1; tentative D call: TRBD2 (5 bases). Germline-derived CDR1 and CDR2 are SGHRS and YFSETQ. This CDR3 contains 15 residues. Between the trimmed V and J ends, which lost 0 bases and 8 bases, there was a span of 15 bases. CDR3: CASSLETAVIDEQFF. For the CDR3, the DNA is TGCGCCAGCAGCTTGGAAACAGCGGTGATAGATGAGCAGTTCTTC.

The chain links TRBV7-2 to TRBJ2-7; TRBD2 matches at 10 bases. Germline-derived CDR1 and CDR2 are SGHTA and FQGNSA. The CDR3 is made up of 14 amino acids. Unmatched junction bases numbered 8, after V lost 6 bases and J lost 6 bases. The CDR3 region has the DNA TGTGCCAGCAGGCCTCAAGCGGGAGGGGCCGAGCAGTACTTC. Its translation: CASRPQAGGAEQYF.

This clonotype showed up just a few times. The V call is TRBV27, the J call TRBJ2-3; D ambiguous. Germline-derived CDR1 and CDR2 are MNHEY and SMNVEV (reference sequence). The germline V and J ends were trimmed by 3 bases and 0 bases, with 4 bases remaining between them. The CDR3 totals 13 residues. CDR3 sequence: CASSFASTDTQYF. The CDR3 DNA is TGTGCCAGCAGTTTCGCTAGCACAGATACGCAGTATTTT.

This clonotype was counted between two and nine times. V gene TRBV20-1 combines with J gene TRBJ2-1; 11 positions match TRBD2. This CDR3 spans 16 amino acids. Germline lookup yields CDR1 DFQATT and CDR2 SNEGSKA (reference sequence). V lost 2 bases and J lost 1; bases outside the gene matches: 4. The CDR3 here is CSARTSGSESYNEQFF. The CDR3, as DNA: TGCAGTGCTAGAACTAGCGGGAGCGAATCCTACAATGAGCAGTTCTTC.

DNA for the CDR3: TGTGCCAGCTCACCCTATAGCGGGAGATCCCACGAGCAGTACTTC. As protein: CASSPYSGRSHEQYF. The chain recombines TRBV18 with TRBJ2-7; the match to TRBD2 covers 9 bases. The CDR3 loop spans 15 amino acids. The germline V gene has CDR1 KGHSH and CDR2 LQKENI. The V and J ends lost 3 bases and 5 bases, in that order; junction bases with no gene match: 8.

The CDR3 coding sequence is TGCGCCAGCAGCCCCTTTGGTTTTGATAGCTCTGGGGCCAACGTCCTGACTTTC. It codes for CASSPFGFDSSGANVLTF. The chain joins TRBV5-1 to TRBJ2-6; D remains unclear. Per the germline V gene, CDR1 is SGHRS and CDR2 is YFSETQ. The CDR3 is 18 amino acids. V lost 4 bases and J lost 0, with 17 bases in between.

The chain uses TRBV7-2 and TRBJ2-7, with no clear D. V was trimmed by 5 bases and J by 0 bases, leaving 11 bases between them. The germline V gene has CDR1 SGHTA and CDR2 FQGNSA. The CDR3 has 14 amino acids. Written as DNA, the CDR3 is TGTGCCAGCAGCACTTACGGTTCCTCCTACGAGCAGTACTTC. Amino acid sequence: CASSTYGSSYEQYF.

The gene calls are TRBV7-2 and TRBJ2-3, with 11 bases lining up with TRBD2. Germline V lookup: CDR1 SGHTA, CDR2 FQGNSA. CDR3 length: 16 residues. V was clipped by 3 bases and J by 1 base; unmatched bases: 3. CDR3 nucleotides: TGTGCCAGCAGCTTTGGGACTAGCGGCGGCACAGATACGCAGTATTTT. It is translated as CASSFGTSGGTDTQYF.

This clonotype came up many times. The CDR3 region has the DNA TGTGCCTGGAGTGCCGGGAGAGAGACCGGGGAGCTGTTTTTT. Amino acids: CAWSAGRETGELFF. V is TRBV30 and J is TRBJ2-2, with D possibly TRBD2 on 6 matching bases. CDR1 and CDR2 from the germline V gene are GTSNPN and SVGIG (reference sequence). The CDR3 is made up of 14 amino acids. Trimming removed 1 base at V and 5 bases at J, with 11 bases between.

This clonotype occurred a few times. The V call is TRBV6-4, the J call TRBJ2-3; 7 bases are shared with TRBD2. Germline lookup yields CDR1 MRHNA and CDR2 SNTAGT. V lost 9 bases to trimming and J lost 3 bases; unmatched junction nucleotides: 0. The CDR3 contains 11 residues. The CDR3 nucleotides are TGTGCCAGGGGGGGGACAGATACGCAGTATTTT. Translating it yields CARGGTDTQYF.

This clonotype was seen a few times. J is TRBJ2-5 and V is TRBV7-3; D not resolved. The CDR3 runs 13 residues. Germline values: CDR1 SGHTA, CDR2 FQGTGA. Deletions cut 2 bases from V and 2 bases from J, with 6 bases between. CDR3 region: CASSLSRQETQYF. The CDR3 DNA reads TGTGCCAGCAGCTTATCTAGGCAAGAGACCCAGTACTTC.

The rearrangement uses TRBV6-2 or TRBV6-3 and TRBJ2-1; 7 nucleotides line up with TRBD1. The CDR3 extends over 13 amino acids. CDR1 is MNHEY and CDR2 is SVGEGT in the germline V gene. Trimming cost V 10 bases and J 8 bases; bases outside gene matches: 11. CDR3 nucleotides: TGTGCCACCCGGGACAGTGGTTCGGATGAGCAGTTCTTC. Its translation: CATRDSGSDEQFF.

The sample holds a few counts of this clonotype. The gene calls are TRBV5-1 and TRBJ1-4; D call uncertain. The CDR3 length is 14 residues. V lost 2 bases to trimming and J lost 7 bases, with 12 bases between them. Germline CDR1 SGHRS, CDR2 YFSETQ. The CDR3, as DNA: TGCGCCAGCAGCTTTGGAACCAGTCTTGAAAAACTGTTTTTT. It yields the protein CASSFGTSLEKLFF. Filled out from reference TRBV5-1 and TRBJ1-4, the complete variable domain reads KAGVTQTPRYLIKTRGQQVTLSCSPISGHRSVSWYQQTPGQGLQFLFEYFSETQRNKGNFPGRFSGRQFSNSRSEMNVSTLELGDSALYLCASSFGTSLEKLFFGSGTQLSVL.

This rearrangement joins TRBV20-1 to TRBJ2-3; D could derive from TRBD1 or TRBD2 (5 bases each). The CDR3 contains 15 residues. Germline V gives CDR1 DFQATT, CDR2 SNEGSKA (reference sequence). V was clipped by 0 bases and J by 1 base, with 11 bases between them. CDR3 DNA sequence: TGCAGTGCTAGAGAACCGGGACGTGGCACAGATACGCAGTATTTT. Its protein product is CSAREPGRGTDTQYF.

A few counts support this clonotype. The V gene is TRBV7-9, the J gene TRBJ2-2, with 12 bases identical to TRBD2. The CDR3 consists of 16 residues. V lost 4 bases and J lost 2; bases outside the gene matches: 2. The germline CDR1 and CDR2 sequences are SEHNR and FQNEAQ (reference sequence). In nucleotides, the CDR3 is TGTGCCAGCAGCTGGACTAGCGGGGCTAACACCGGGGAGCTGTTTTTT. Its protein product is CASSWTSGANTGELFF.

The chain recombines TRBV5-5 with TRBJ2-7, with D perhaps being TRBD1 or TRBD2 (6 bases each). Between the trimmed V and J ends, which lost 5 bases and 4 bases, there was a span of 19 bases. Germline lookup yields CDR1 SGHKS and CDR2 YYEKEE (reference sequence). This CDR3 region has 15 residues. The CDR3 DNA reads as TGTGCCAGCAGAAGGGACCGCGGAGGGGGGTACGAGCAGTACTTC. This encodes CASRRDRGGGYEQYF. Full variable domain (missing parts from reference TRBV5-5 and TRBJ2-7): DAGVTQSPTHLIKTRGQQVTLRCSPISGHKSVSWYQQVLGQGPQFIFQYYEKEERGRGNFPDRFSARQFPNYSSELNVNALLLGDSALYLCASRRDRGGGYEQYFGPGTRLTVT.

DNA of the CDR3: TGTGCCAGCAGTGCCAGGACTAGGAGACAAGAGACCCAGTACTTC. Amino acids: CASSARTRRQETQYF. J is TRBJ2-5 and V is TRBV12-3 or TRBV12-4, with 7 bases fitting TRBD2. The J segment lost 2 bases and the V segment lost 5 bases, leaving 8 bases of the junction unmatched. The CDR3 runs 15 residues.

This clonotype has at least ten counts. The V and J genes are TRBV7-2 and TRBJ2-2; D call uncertain. The germline CDR1 and CDR2 sequences are SGHTA and FQGNSA. Trimming removed 1 base at V and 4 bases at J, with 13 bases between. The CDR3 consists of 16 residues. This CDR3 reads CASSLVVSNPTGELFF. The CDR3 DNA sequence: TGTGCCAGCAGCTTAGTAGTTTCAAACCCCACCGGGGAGCTGTTTTTT.

CDR3 coding DNA: TGCAGCGTTGAAGTAGGGACTAGCGGGCTTTACAATGAGCAGTTCTTC. Protein product: CSVEVGTSGLYNEQFF. The chain employs TRBV29-1 and TRBJ2-1; 12 nucleotides match TRBD2. CDR3 length equals 16 residues. The V and J ends lost 1 base and 4 bases, in that order; junction bases with no gene match: 5. Germline loops: CDR1 SQVTM, CDR2 ANQGSEA.

This clonotype occurred a few times. This sequence joins TRBV20-1 and TRBJ2-1, with 9 bases identical to TRBD2. The V segment lost 5 bases and the J segment 2 bases; nucleotides outside the gene matches: 4. Germline CDR1 and CDR2: DFQATT and SNEGSKA (reference sequence). CDR3 size: 14 residues. The CDR3 DNA reads as TGCAGTGCTTTAGCGGGAGTAACCTACAATGAGCAGTTCTTC. Translation gives CSALAGVTYNEQFF.

The sample holds many counts of this clonotype. The V call is TRBV5-6, the J call TRBJ2-7; D is ambiguous. CDR3 size: 15 residues. Germline CDR1 is SGHDT and CDR2 is YYEEEE. Trimming took 2 bases from V and 5 from J, leaving 17 bases between them. The CDR3 is CASSFPSGRVHEQYF. CDR3 nucleotide sequence: TGTGCCAGCAGCTTTCCGAGTGGAAGGGTGCACGAGCAGTACTTC. Full variable domain (remainder filled in from reference TRBV5-6 and TRBJ2-7): DAGVTQSPTHLIKTRGQQVTLRCSPKSGHDTVSWYQQALGQGPQFIFQYYEEEERQRGNFPDRFSGHQFPNYSSELNVNALLLGDSALYLCASSFPSGRVHEQYFGPGTRLTVT.

This clonotype has more than one count but fewer than ten. The V and J genes are TRBV29-1 and TRBJ1-2; 9 bases fit TRBD1. Germline V lookup: CDR1 SQVTM, CDR2 ANQGSEA. J gave up 8 bases and V 6 bases, and 10 bases lay outside the gene matches. The length of the CDR3 is 13 residues. The CDR3 loop is CSVTDRGNDGYTF. CDR3 bases: TGCAGCGTCACGGACAGGGGTAATGACGGCTACACCTTC.

This clonotype has a handful of counts. The J gene is TRBJ2-1, the V gene TRBV20-1, with 9 bases matching TRBD1. Germline V gives CDR1 DFQATT, CDR2 SNEGSKA (reference sequence). After removal of 3 bases from V and 15 bases from J, the junction contained 15 bases not matched to a gene. CDR3 length: 14 residues. This CDR3 is CSARVRDRDIVRFF. CDR3 DNA: TGCAGTGCTAGGGTCCGGGACAGGGATATTGTAAGGTTCTTC.

This clonotype was picked up a small number of times. This rearrangement joins TRBV6-1 to TRBJ2-3, with a possible D match to TRBD1 (6 bases). The CDR3 loop spans 13 amino acids. Germline CDR1 reads MNHNS; CDR2 reads SASEGT. V dropped 6 bases and J dropped 9 bases, with 16 bases sitting between them. CDR3 in amino acids: CASRFPTGQTQYF. CDR3 nucleotide sequence: TGTGCCAGCAGATTTCCCACAGGGCAAACGCAGTATTTT.

The chain employs TRBV6-1 and TRBJ1-4; no firm D call. The germline V and J ends were trimmed by 7 bases and 3 bases, with 9 bases remaining between them. Per the germline V gene, CDR1 is MNHNS and CDR2 is SASEGT. The CDR3 spans 13 residues. The CDR3 DNA follows: TGTGCCAGCATGCGCCGGGCTAATGAAAAACTGTTTTTT. Protein product: CASMRRANEKLFF.

This clonotype was seen more than once but under ten times. The V call is TRBV28, the J call TRBJ1-1, with TRBD1 identical over 8 bases. This CDR3 comprises 16 residues. CDR1 MDHEN and CDR2 SYDVKM come from the germline V gene. V was pared by 4 bases and J by 3 bases, with 10 bases of the junction left unmatched. The CDR3 reads CASSSPAGTGDTEAFF. In DNA form, the CDR3 reads TGTGCCAGCAGTTCCCCGGCGGGGACAGGAGACACTGAAGCTTTCTTT.

In this sample, this clonotype turned up a few times. The genes are TRBV18 and TRBJ2-7; D possibly corresponds to TRBD1 (5 bases). Trimming took 8 bases from V and 1 from J, leaving 12 bases between them. This CDR3 contains 13 residues. Germline assignment: CDR1 KGHSH and CDR2 LQKENI. CDR3 coding DNA: TGTGCCAGCGCTCCGGCAGGGTCCTACGAGCAGTACTTC. Amino acids: CASAPAGSYEQYF.